This T cell receptor beta chain was documented in a study of CD8 T cells in ankylosing spondylitis. Study-wide results and limits: Reportedly, significant enrichment of disease-linked clones occurred in matched ankylosing spondylitis synovial fluid. Within ankylosing spondylitis blood, a TCR beta motif made up of under 10 highly homologous variants appeared to be characteristic.

From the 5' RACE reads, TCRdb called clonotypes with MiXCR, one entry per CDR3 protein. The sample holds roughly 86,000 distinct CDR3 sequences; 7.5% to 9% are singletons and the top ten take under 6%. CDR3 length: 12 amino acids. V dropped 6 bases and J dropped 6 bases, with 8 bases sitting between them. The germline CDR1 and CDR2 sequences are SEHNR and FQNEAQ (reference sequence). Turning to this clonotype: Its antigen is undetermined.

The source of this sequence is a male donor with ankylosing spondylitis or in good health (not recorded which). Sequencing was performed on blood, either unsorted or a sorted T cell fraction (not recorded which). The V and J genes are TRBV7-9 and TRBJ2-2; D gene ambiguous. CDR3 region: CASSSMSGELFF. For the CDR3, the DNA is TGTGCCAGCAGTTCAATGTCCGGGGAGCTGTTTTTT.